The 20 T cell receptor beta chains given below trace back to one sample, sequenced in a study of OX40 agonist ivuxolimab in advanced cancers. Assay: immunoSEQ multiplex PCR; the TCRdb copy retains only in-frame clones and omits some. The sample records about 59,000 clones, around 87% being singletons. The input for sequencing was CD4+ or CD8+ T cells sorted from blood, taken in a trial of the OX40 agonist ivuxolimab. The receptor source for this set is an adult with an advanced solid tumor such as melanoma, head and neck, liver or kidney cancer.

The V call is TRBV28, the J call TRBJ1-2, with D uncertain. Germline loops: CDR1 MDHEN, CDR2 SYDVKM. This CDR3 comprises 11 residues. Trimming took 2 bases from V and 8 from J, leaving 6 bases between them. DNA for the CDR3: TGTGCCAGCAGTTTAAATCTGGGCTACACCTTC. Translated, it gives CASSLNLGYTF.

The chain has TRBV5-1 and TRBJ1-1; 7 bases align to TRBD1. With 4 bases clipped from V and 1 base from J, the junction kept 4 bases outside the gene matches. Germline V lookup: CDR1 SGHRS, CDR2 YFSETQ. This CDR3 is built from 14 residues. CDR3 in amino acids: CASSVTGENTEAFF. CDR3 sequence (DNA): TGCGCCAGCAGCGTTACAGGGGAGAACACTGAAGCTTTCTTT.

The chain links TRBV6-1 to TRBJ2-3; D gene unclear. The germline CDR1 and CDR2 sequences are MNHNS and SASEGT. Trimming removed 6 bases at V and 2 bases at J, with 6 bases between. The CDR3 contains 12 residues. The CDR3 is CASSPATDTQYF. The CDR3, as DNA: TGTGCCAGCAGCCCAGCCACAGATACGCAGTATTTT.

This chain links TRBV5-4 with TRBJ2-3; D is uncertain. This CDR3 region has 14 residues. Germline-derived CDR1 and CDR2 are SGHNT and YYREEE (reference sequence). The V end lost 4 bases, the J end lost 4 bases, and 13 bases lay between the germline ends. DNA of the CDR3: TGTGCCAGCAGCGAGGCCTACGGCGCAGATACGCAGTATTTT. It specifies CASSEAYGADTQYF.

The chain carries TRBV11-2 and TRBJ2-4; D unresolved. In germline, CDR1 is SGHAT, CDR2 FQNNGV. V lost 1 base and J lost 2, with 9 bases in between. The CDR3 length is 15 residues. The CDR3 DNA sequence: TGTGCCAGCAGCTTAGGGGTCGGAACCAAAAACATTCAGTACTTC. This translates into CASSLGVGTKNIQYF. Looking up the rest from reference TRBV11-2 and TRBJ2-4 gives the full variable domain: EAGVAQSPRYKIIEKRQSVAFWCNPISGHATLYWYQQILGQGPKLLIQFQNNGVVDDSQLPKDRFSAERLKGVDSTLKIQPAKLEDSAVYLCASSLGVGTKNIQYFGAGTRLSVL.

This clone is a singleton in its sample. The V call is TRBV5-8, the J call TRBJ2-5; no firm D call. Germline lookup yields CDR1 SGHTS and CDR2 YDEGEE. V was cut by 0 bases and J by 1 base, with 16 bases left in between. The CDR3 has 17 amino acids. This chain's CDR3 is CASSLGTSLASQETQYF. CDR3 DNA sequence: TGTGCCAGCAGCTTGGGGACCAGTTTAGCTTCCCAAGAGACCCAGTACTTC.

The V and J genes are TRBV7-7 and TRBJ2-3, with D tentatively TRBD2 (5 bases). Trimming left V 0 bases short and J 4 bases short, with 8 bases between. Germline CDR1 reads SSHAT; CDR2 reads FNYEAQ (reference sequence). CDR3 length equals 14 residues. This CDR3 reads CASSLAGAADTQYF. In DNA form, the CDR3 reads TGTGCCAGCAGCTTAGCGGGAGCCGCAGATACGCAGTATTTT.

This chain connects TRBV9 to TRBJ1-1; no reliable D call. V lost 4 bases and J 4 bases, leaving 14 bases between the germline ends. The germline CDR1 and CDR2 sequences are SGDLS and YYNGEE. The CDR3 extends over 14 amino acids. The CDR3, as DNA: TGTGCCAGCAGCCCTCGGACCGTAACCACTGAAGCTTTCTTT. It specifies CASSPRTVTTEAFF.

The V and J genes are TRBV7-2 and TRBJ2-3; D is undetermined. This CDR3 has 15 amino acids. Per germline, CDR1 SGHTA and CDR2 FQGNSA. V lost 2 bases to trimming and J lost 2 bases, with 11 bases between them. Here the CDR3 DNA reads TGTGCCAGCAGCTTACCCACCTTATACACAGATACGCAGTATTTT. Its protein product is CASSLPTLYTDTQYF.

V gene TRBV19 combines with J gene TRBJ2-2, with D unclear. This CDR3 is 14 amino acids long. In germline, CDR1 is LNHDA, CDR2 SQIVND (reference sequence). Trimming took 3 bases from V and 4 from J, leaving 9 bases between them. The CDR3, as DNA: TGTGCCAGTAGTATGTGGGGATCCACCGGGGAGCTGTTTTTT. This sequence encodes CASSMWGSTGELFF.

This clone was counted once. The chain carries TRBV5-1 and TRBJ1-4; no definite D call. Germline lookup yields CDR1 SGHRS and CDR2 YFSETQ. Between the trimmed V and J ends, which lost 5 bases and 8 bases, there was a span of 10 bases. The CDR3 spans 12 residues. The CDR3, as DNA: TGCGCCAGCAGGACTGGTGCCGAAAAACTGTTTTTT. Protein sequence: CASRTGAEKLFF.

The CDR3 DNA is TGTGCCAGCAGTGAACAGGGGAGCAATTCACCCCTCCACTTT. Protein product: CASSEQGSNSPLHF. V usage is TRBV27 and J usage is TRBJ1-6; 7 bases are a match to TRBD1. This CDR3 is 14 amino acids long. Germline loops: CDR1 MNHEY, CDR2 SMNVEV (reference sequence). V was clipped by 5 bases and J by 7 bases; unmatched bases: 5.

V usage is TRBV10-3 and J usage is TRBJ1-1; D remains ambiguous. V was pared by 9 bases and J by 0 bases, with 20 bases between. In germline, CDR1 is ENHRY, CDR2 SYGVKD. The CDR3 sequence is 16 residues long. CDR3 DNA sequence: TGTGCCATGGCTCCCGACTTCCAATCCATGAACACTGAAGCTTTCTTT. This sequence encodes CAMAPDFQSMNTEAFF.

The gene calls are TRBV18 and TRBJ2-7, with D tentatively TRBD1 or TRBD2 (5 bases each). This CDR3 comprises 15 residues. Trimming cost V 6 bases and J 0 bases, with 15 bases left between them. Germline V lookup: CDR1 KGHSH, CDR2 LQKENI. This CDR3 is CASSHGWGSSYEQYF. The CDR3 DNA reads TGTGCCAGCTCCCATGGCTGGGGGTCCTCCTACGAGCAGTACTTC.

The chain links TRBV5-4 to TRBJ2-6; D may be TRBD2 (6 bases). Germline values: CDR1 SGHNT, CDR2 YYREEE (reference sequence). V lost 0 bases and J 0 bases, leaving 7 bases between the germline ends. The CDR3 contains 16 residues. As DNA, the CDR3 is TGTGCCAGCAGCTTGGGGAGGGGCTCTGGGGCCAACGTCCTGACTTTC. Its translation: CASSLGRGSGANVLTF.

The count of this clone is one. CDR3 sequence: CASSPGQGLNTEAFF. CDR3 DNA sequence: TGTGCCAGCAGCCCAGGACAGGGTTTGAACACTGAAGCTTTCTTT. The chain recombines TRBV7-2 with TRBJ1-1; 8 bases align to TRBD1. Losses at the gene ends were 5 bases for V and 0 bases for J; bases not matched to a gene: 5. The germline CDR1 and CDR2 sequences are SGHTA and FQGNSA. The CDR3 sequence is 15 residues long.

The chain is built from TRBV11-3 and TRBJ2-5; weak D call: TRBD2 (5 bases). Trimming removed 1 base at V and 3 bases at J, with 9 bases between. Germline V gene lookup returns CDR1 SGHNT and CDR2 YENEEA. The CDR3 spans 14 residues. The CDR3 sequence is CASSLGPSKETQYF. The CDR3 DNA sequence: TGTGCCAGCAGCTTAGGTCCTAGCAAAGAGACCCAGTACTTC. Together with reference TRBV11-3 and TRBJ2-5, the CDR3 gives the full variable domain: EAGVVQSPRYKIIEKKQPVAFWCNPISGHNTLYWYLQNLGQGPELLIRYENEEAVDDSQLPKDRFSAERLKGVDSTLKIQPAELGDSAVYLCASSLGPSKETQYFGPGTRLLVL.

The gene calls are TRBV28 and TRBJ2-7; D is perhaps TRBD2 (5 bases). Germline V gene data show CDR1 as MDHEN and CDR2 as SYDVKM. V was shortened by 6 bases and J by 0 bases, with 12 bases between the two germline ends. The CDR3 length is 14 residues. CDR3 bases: TGTGCCAGCAGAGTTCCGGGGTTCTCCTACGAGCAGTACTTC. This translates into CASRVPGFSYEQYF.

Here the CDR3 reads CASWGSGSHTGELFF. The CDR3 coding sequence is TGTGCCAGCTGGGGTAGCGGGAGTCATACCGGGGAGCTGTTTTTT. The chain employs TRBV6-1 and TRBJ2-2; 9 bases agree with TRBD2. V was clipped by 8 bases and J by 5 bases; unmatched bases: 9. The CDR3 covers 15 residues. Germline V gene data show CDR1 as MNHNS and CDR2 as SASEGT.

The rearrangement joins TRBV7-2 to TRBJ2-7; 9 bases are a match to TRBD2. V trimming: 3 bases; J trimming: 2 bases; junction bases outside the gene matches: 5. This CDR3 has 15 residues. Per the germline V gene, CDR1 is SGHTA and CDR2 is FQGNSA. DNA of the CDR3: TGTGCCAGCAGCTTTCTAGCGGGGAGCCCCTACGAGCAGTACTTC. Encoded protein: CASSFLAGSPYEQYF.